The 9 T cell receptor beta chains below come from one sample, sequenced in a study of CD8+ T cells in alopecia areata. cDNA serving as the sequencing template came from extracted, reverse transcribed RNA. This table comes from immunoSEQ multiplex PCR, and its TCRdb copy is limited to in-frame clones, with some not included. The repertoire holds 100,000 to 120,000 clones, with under 60% as singletons. Material: NKG2D-low CD8+ T cells sorted from blood. All receptors come from a human donor with alopecia areata.

This clone was recorded at least ten times. The V and J genes are TRBV6-1 and TRBJ1-1; 7 positions match TRBD1. The CDR3 runs 16 residues. Germline lookup yields CDR1 MNHNS and CDR2 SASEGT. The V segment lost 0 bases and the J segment 0 bases; nucleotides outside the gene matches: 4. CDR3 residues: CASSEAIGQVNTEAFF. In DNA form, the CDR3 reads TGTGCCAGCAGTGAAGCGATAGGACAGGTGAACACTGAAGCTTTCTTT.

Concerning this clone itself: The identical CDR3 is also encoded by other nucleotide sequences in the sample. V gene TRBV30 combines with J gene TRBJ2-7; TRBD1 agrees at 10 bases. Germline CDR1 reads GTSNPN; CDR2 reads SVGIG (reference sequence). There are 14 residues in the CDR3. V shed 1 base and J 5 bases; nucleotides not matched to a gene: 5. CDR3 protein: CAWSAGTGVDEQYF. The CDR3 DNA is TGTGCCTGGAGTGCCGGGACAGGGGTCGACGAGCAGTACTTC.

The chain joins TRBV27 to TRBJ2-5, with D perhaps matching TRBD1 (5 bases). The V end lost 4 bases, the J end lost 5 bases, and 14 bases lay between the germline ends. In germline, CDR1 is MNHEY, CDR2 SMNVEV (reference sequence). CDR3 length: 14 residues. This CDR3 reads CASSSAGFLETQYF. CDR3 nucleotide sequence: TGTGCCAGCAGTTCTGCAGGGTTTCTGGAGACCCAGTACTTC.

The chain recombines TRBV9 with TRBJ2-3, with D uncertain. Per germline, CDR1 SGDLS and CDR2 YYNGEE. This CDR3 comprises 17 residues. V was cut by 0 bases and J by 3 bases, with 17 bases left in between. This CDR3 is CASSVAVTAQMTDTQYF. The CDR3 DNA reads TGTGCCAGCAGCGTAGCGGTCACAGCCCAGATGACAGATACGCAGTATTTT.

This rearrangement joins TRBV28 to TRBJ2-5, with D possibly TRBD1 on 5 matching bases. The J call may be incorrect, as the DNA end agrees better with TRBJ2-7. The CDR3 has 12 residues. Germline-derived CDR1 and CDR2 are MDHEN and SYDVKM. The CDR3 region has the DNA TGTGCCAGCCGCGCAGGGATCCGCGAGCAGTACTTC. Protein sequence: CASRAGIREQYF.

This chain links TRBV5-1 with TRBJ2-1; TRBD2 agrees at 8 bases. The junction had 6 bases not matched to a gene; V was cut back by 4 bases and J by 3 bases. The CDR3 is made up of 15 amino acids. CDR1 and CDR2 from the germline V gene are SGHRS and YFSETQ. The CDR3 loop reads CASSPGGNLYNEQFF. The CDR3 region has the DNA TGCGCCAGCAGCCCGGGGGGGAATCTCTACAATGAGCAGTTCTTC.

The chain is built from TRBV6-5 and TRBJ1-1; possibly TRBD1 for D (6 bases). With 7 bases removed from V and 4 bases from J, the gap between germline ends came to 16 bases. The CDR3 has 14 amino acids. Germline V CDR1 and CDR2: MNHEY, SVGAGI. This CDR3 reads CASTTKGGFTEAFF. DNA for the CDR3: TGTGCCAGCACGACGAAGGGGGGTTTCACTGAAGCTTTCTTT.

CDR3 in DNA: TGTGCCAGCAGGAGGGGATTGAAGGAGACCCAGTACTTC. Its protein product is CASRRGLKETQYF. The V gene is TRBV28, the J gene TRBJ2-5; possibly TRBD1 or TRBD2 for D (5 bases each). CDR3 length equals 13 residues. In germline, CDR1 is MDHEN, CDR2 SYDVKM. Deletions cut 6 bases from V and 5 bases from J, with 13 bases between.

This clone was detected once. The chain uses TRBV13 and TRBJ2-5; D remains unclear. There are 14 residues in the CDR3. The V gene's germline CDR1 is PRHDT and CDR2 FYEKMQ (reference sequence). Trimming stripped 5 bases from V and 5 bases from J, with 15 bases between. The CDR3 is CASSPPNKGETQYF. The CDR3, as DNA: TGTGCCAGCAGCCCGCCCAACAAGGGTGAGACCCAGTACTTC.